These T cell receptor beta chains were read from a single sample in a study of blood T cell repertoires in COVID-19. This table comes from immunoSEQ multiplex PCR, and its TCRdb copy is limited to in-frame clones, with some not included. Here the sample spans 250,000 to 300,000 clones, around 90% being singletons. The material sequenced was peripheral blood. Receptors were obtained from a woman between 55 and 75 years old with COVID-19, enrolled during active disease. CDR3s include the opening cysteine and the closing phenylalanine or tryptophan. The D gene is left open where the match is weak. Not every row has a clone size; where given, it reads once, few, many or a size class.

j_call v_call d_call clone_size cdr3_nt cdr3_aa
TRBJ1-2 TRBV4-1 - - TGCGCCAGCAGCCGGGAGGGGGACTGGCACTATGGCTACACCTTC CASSREGDWHYGYTF
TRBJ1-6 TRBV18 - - TGTGCCAGCTCACCTAGTCGCCAGGGATATTCACCCCTCCACTTT CASSPSRQGYSPLHF
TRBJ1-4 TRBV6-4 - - TGTGCCAGCAGCTACAGGGTAACTAATGAAAAACTGTTTTTT CASSYRVTNEKLFF
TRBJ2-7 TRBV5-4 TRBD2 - TGTGCCAGCAGACGCTGGGGGGGAACAACCTACGAGCAGTACTTC CASRRWGGTTYEQYF
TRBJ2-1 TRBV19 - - TGTGCCAGTAGTCTCGGGAGAAACAATGAGCAGTTCTTC CASSLGRNNEQFF
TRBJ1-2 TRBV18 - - TGTGCCAGCTCGTCAAGCCCAGGGGCGGGCTATGGCTACACCTTC CASSSSPGAGYGYTF
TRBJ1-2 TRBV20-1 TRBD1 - TGCAGCGCCGACAGGGTCTATGGCTACACCTTC CSADRVYGYTF
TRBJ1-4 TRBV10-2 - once TGCGCCAGCAGTGAGTCGGAGGGGGGGGCAACTAATGAAAAACTGTTTTTT CASSESEGGATNEKLFF
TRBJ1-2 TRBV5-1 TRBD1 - TGCGCCAGCAGCTTGCAGGGGGACTATGGCTACACCTTC CASSLQGDYGYTF
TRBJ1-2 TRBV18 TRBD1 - TGTGCCAGCTCACCGAGACAGGGGGCTAGATATGGCTACACCTTC CASSPRQGARYGYTF
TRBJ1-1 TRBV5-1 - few TGCGCCAGCAGCTTGGACGGGAGGTCAGTGAGTAGGAATTTGGGGAACACTGAAGCTTTCTTT CASSLDGRSVSRNLGNTEAFF
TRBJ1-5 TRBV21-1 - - TGTGCCAGCAGCAAGGTGGACGGGACAGGCCACACTCCCAGCAATCAGCCCCAGCATTTT CASSKVDGTGHTPSNQPQHF
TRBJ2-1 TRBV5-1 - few TGCGCCAGCACCTCCACCAGTAACCCATACAATGAGCAGTTCTTC CASTSTSNPYNEQFF
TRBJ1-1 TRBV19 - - TGTGCCAGTGGCCCTCACAGCAGATTGAACGCTGAAGCTTTCTTT CASGPHSRLNAEAFF
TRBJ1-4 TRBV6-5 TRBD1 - TGTGCCAGCAACCAAGCAGGGGGAGAGGAAAAACTGTTTTTT CASNQAGGEEKLFF
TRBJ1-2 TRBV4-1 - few TGCGCCAGCAGCCAAGATCTGTATAACTATGGCTACACCTTC CASSQDLYNYGYTF
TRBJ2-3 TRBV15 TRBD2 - TGTGCCACCAGCAGAGCTACTAGCGGGGGGGGGTATACGCAGTATTTT CATSRATSGGGYTQYF
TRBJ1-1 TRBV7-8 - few TGTGCCAGCAGCTCGGGGGGCACCGGGGACACTGAAGCTTTCTTT CASSSGGTGDTEAFF
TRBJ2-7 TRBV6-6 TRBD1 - TGTGCCAGCAGTCTATCAGGGGGCGGGACAGGGATAGGGGCCATAGTCTACGAGCAGTACTTC CASSLSGGGTGIGAIVYEQYF
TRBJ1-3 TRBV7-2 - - TGTGCCAGCAGTCCCTATCTGGGGCAGGCTGGAAACACCATATATTTT CASSPYLGQAGNTIYF
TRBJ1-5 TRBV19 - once TGTGCCAGTAGTCGTGACAGTTTGTATAGCAATCAGCCCCAGCATTTT CASSRDSLYSNQPQHF
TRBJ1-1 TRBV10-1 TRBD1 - TGCGCCCGATCAGGGGGCCCTCTTACTGAAGCTTTCTTT CARSGGPLTEAFF
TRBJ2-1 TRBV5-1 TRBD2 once TGCGCCAGCAGCTTGCGCGTCGGGGGGGCTTCAGGGAATGAGCAGTTCTTC CASSLRVGGASGNEQFF
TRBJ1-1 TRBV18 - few TGTGCCAGCTCACCAGGGGACACTAGGACCACTGAAGCTTTCTTT CASSPGDTRTTEAFF
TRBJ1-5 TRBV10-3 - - TGTGCCATCAGTGGCGGGGGGAGCAATCAGCCCCAGCATTTT CAISGGGSNQPQHF
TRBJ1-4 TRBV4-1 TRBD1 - TGCGCCAGCAGCAACAGGGGAGGTGGTGAAAAACTGTTTTTT CASSNRGGGEKLFF
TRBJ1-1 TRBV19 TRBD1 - TGTGCCAGTAGTGTGGGGGGACAGGGGGACACTGAAGCTTTCTTT CASSVGGQGDTEAFF
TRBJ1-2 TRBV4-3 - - TGCGCCAGCAGCCAAGGGGACACACTCATCTATGGCTACACCTTC CASSQGDTLIYGYTF
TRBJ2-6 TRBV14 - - TGTGCCAGCAGTCTAACGACAGGTTCTTTCTCTGGGGCCAACGTCCTGACTTTC CASSLTTGSFSGANVLTF
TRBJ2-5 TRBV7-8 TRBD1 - TGTGCCAGCAGGACTGCGACAGGGGCCAGGGAGACCCAGTACTTC CASRTATGARETQYF
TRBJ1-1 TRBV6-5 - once TGTGCCAGCAGTTACTCCCCGGGAGGGAACACTGAAGCTTTCTTT CASSYSPGGNTEAFF
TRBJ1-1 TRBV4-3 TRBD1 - TGCGCCAGCAGCCACGGCTCGACAGGGGGGAACACTGAAGCTTTCTTT CASSHGSTGGNTEAFF
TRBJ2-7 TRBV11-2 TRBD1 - TGTGCCAGCAGCTTAGGTTCCTCGACAGGGGGGGCCCACTACGAGCAGTACTTC CASSLGSSTGGAHYEQYF
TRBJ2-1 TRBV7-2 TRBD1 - TGTGCCAGCAGCTCGACAGGGAGCTCCTACAATGAGCAGTTCTTC CASSSTGSSYNEQFF
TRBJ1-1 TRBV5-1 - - TGCGCCAGCAGCTTGGCCGAGAGGTGGACTGAAGCTTTCTTT CASSLAERWTEAFF
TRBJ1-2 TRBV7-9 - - TGTGCCAGCAGCTTAGCGGCTGACTATGGCTACACCTTC CASSLAADYGYTF
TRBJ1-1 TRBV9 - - TGTGCCAGCAGCTATACAGTGAACACTGAAGCTTTCTTT CASSYTVNTEAFF